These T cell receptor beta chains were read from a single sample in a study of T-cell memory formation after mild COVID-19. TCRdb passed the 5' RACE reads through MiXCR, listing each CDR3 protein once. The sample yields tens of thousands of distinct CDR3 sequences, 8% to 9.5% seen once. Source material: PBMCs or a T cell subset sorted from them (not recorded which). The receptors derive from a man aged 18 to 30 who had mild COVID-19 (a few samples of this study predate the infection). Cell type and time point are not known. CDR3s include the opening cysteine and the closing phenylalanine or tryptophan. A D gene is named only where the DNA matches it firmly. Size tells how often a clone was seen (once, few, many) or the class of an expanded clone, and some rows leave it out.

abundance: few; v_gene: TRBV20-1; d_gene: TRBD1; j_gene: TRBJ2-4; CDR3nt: TGCAGTGCTAGAGATTGGGGACAGGGTATGAACATTCAGTACTTC; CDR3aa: CSARDWGQGMNIQYF
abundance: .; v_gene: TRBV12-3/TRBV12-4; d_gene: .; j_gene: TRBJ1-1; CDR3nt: TGTGCCAGCAGTTTTGGTCGGGCCGTGGCTTTCTTT; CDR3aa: CASSFGRAVAFF
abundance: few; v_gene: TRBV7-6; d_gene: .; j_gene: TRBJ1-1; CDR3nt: TGTGCCAGCAGCTTGGGACGGGCGAACACTGAAGCTTTCTTT; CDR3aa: CASSLGRANTEAFF
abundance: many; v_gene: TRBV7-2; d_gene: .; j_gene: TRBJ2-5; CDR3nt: TGTGCCAGCAGCCTCGCTGGACTGCAAGAGACCCAGTACTTC; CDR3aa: CASSLAGLQETQYF
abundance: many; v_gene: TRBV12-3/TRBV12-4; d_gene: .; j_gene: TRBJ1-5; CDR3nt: TGTGCCAGCAGTGGCGGATGGGGGGATCAGCCCCAGCATTTT; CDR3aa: CASSGGWGDQPQHF
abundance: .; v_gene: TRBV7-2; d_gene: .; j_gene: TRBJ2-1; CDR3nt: TGTGCCAGCAGCTTAGCTTACCCCGTGGAGCAGTTCTTC; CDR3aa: CASSLAYPVEQFF
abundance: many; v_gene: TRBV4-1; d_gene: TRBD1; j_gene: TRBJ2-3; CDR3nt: TGCGCCAGCAGCCAAGGGAACAACAGGGGGACAGATACGCAGTATTTT; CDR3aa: CASSQGNNRGTDTQYF
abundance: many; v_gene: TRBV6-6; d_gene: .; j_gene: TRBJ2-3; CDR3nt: TGTGCCAGCAGTTACCTCGGACGCCGCACAGATACGCAGTATTTT; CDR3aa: CASSYLGRRTDTQYF
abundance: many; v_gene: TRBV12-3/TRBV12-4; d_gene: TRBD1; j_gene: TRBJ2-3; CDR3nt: TGTGCCAGCAGGTGGACAGGGGGCGTAGATACGCAGTATTTT; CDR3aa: CASRWTGGVDTQYF
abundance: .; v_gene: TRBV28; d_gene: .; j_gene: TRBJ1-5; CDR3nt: TGTGCCAGCAGTTTGGGCAGCAGGAGCAATCAGCCCCAGCATTTT; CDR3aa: CASSLGSRSNQPQHF
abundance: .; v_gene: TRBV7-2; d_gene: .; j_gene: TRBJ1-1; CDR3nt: TGTGCCAGCAGCCCGTCAGCGCAGATCATGAACACTGAAGCTTTCTTT; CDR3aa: CASSPSAQIMNTEAFF
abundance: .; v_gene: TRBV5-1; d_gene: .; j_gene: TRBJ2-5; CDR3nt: TGCGCCAGCAGCTTGTTTACTAGTAGCGTGTTCGGGACCCAGTACTTC; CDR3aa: CASSLFTSSVFGTQYF
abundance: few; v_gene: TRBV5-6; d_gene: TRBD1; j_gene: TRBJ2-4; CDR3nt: TGTGCCAGCAGCTTGGGACAGGGGAACATTCAGTACTTC; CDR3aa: CASSLGQGNIQYF
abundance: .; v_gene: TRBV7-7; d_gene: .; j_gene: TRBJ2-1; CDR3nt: TGTGCCACCCGTTCGGTGACCTCCTACAATGAGCAGTTCTTC; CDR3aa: CATRSVTSYNEQFF
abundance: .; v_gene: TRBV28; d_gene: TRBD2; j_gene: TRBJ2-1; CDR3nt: TGTGCCAGCAAAGCAGCGGGGGGGCCATTAAATGAGCAGTTCTTC; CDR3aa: CASKAAGGPLNEQFF
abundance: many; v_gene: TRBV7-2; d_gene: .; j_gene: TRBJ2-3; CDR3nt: TGTGCCAGCAGCTTAGGGGTCCAACGGGGCACCACAGATACGCAGTATTTT; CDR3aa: CASSLGVQRGTTDTQYF
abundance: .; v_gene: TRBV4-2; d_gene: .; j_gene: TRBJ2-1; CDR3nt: TGTGCCAGCAGCCAAGAGAAGTGGACCAATGAGCAGTTCTTC; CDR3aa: CASSQEKWTNEQFF
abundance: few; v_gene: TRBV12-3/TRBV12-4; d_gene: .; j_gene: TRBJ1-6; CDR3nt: TGTGCCAGCAGTTTAGCTGGACTTTCACCCCTCCACTTT; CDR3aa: CASSLAGLSPLHF
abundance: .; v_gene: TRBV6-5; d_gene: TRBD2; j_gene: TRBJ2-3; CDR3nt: TGTGCCAGCAGGACCCCTAGCGGGGGCACAGATACGCAGTATTTT; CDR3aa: CASRTPSGGTDTQYF
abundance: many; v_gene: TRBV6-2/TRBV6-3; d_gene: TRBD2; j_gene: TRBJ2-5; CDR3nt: TGTGCCAGCAGTTACACCGGAATTATAGCGGGGGCCTCAGAGACCCAGTACTTC; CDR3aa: CASSYTGIIAGASETQYF
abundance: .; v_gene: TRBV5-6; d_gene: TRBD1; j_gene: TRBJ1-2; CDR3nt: TGTGCCAGCAGCTCGGGACAGGGGGTACCCTATGGCTACACCTTC; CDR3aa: CASSSGQGVPYGYTF
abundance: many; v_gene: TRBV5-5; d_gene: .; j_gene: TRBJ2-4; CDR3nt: TGTGCCAGCAGCTTGGTGGCAGGGGAAAACATTCAGTACTTC; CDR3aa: CASSLVAGENIQYF
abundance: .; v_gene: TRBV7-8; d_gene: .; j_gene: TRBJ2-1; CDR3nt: TGTGCCAGCAGCTTAGGTCAGGGCCTCTACAATGAGCAGTTCTTC; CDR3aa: CASSLGQGLYNEQFF
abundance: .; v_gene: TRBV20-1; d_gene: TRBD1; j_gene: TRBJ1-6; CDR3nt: TGCAGTGCGCCACAGGGGGGGGATTCACCCCTCCACTTT; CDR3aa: CSAPQGGDSPLHF
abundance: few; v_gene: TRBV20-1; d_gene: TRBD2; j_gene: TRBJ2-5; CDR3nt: TGCAGTGCTAGAGATCTGCAGCGGGGGTACCAAGAGACCCAGTACTTC; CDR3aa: CSARDLQRGYQETQYF
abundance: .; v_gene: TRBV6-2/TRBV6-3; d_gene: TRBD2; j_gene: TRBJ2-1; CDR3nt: TGTGCCGCCAGCAGTTACCGGGGGGACAATGAGCAGTTCTTC; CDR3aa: CAASSYRGDNEQFF
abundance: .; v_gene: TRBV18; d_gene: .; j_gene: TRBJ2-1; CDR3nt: TGTGCCAGCTCACCTAACCAGCGGAGTAATGAGCAGTTCTTC; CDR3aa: CASSPNQRSNEQFF
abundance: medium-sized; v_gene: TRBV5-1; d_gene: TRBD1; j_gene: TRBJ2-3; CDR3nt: TGCGCCAGCCGGGACAGGGCTATCGCAGATACGCAGTATTTT; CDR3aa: CASRDRAIADTQYF
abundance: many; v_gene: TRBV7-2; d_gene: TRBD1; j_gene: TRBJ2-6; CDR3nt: TGTGCCAGCAGCTTAGGACAGGGCAACGTCCTGACTTTC; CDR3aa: CASSLGQGNVLTF
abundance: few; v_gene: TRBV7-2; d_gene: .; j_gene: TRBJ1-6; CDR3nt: TGTGCCAGCAGCTTAGGAACAATTAATTCACCCCTCCACTTT; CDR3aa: CASSLGTINSPLHF
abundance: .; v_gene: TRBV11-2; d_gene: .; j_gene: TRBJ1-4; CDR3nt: TGTGCCAGCAGCTTTGTACAAACTAATGAAAAACTGTTTTTT; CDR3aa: CASSFVQTNEKLFF
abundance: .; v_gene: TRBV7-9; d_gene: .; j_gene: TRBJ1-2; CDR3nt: TGTGCCAGCAGTTCCCGGGGCTACACCTTC; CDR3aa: CASSSRGYTF
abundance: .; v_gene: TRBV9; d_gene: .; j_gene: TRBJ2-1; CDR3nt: TGTGCCAGCAGCTCAGTGCACAATGAGCAGTTCTTC; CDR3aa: CASSSVHNEQFF